What follows are 10 T cell receptor beta chains derived from one specimen sequenced in a study of cytomegalovirus exposure and HLA in healthy donors. PCR employed 60 Vbeta and 13 Jbeta primers. Data came from immunoSEQ multiplex PCR; TCRdb stores just in-frame clones and leaves some out. The repertoire holds around 170,000 clones, with 80% to 85% as singletons. Sequencing was done on a sample of PBMCs. Receptor source: a woman aged 18 to 35 in good health and CMV-seronegative.

As concerns this clone: A junction boundary mismatches the germline segment, possibly from a read error. J is TRBJ2-2 and V is TRBV11-3; TRBD2 matches 10 bases. The CDR3 totals 14 residues. The germline V gene encodes CDR1 SGHNT and CDR2 YENEEA. DNA for the CDR3: TGTGCCGGCAGCTCAGCGGGGGGGCCCGGGGAGCTGTTTTTT. It codes for CAGSSAGGPGELFF.

The J gene is TRBJ2-7, the V gene TRBV11-2; TRBD1 matches at 10 bases. After removal of 5 bases from V and 2 bases from J, the junction contained 15 bases not matched to a gene. CDR3 length: 18 residues. Germline CDR1 is SGHAT and CDR2 is FQNNGV. For the CDR3, the DNA is TGTGCCAGCAGCCCCATCCTTAGGGACAGGGGAATAACCTACGAGCAGTACTTC. Translated, it gives CASSPILRDRGITYEQYF.

This clone was picked up a small number of times. The J gene is TRBJ1-6, the V gene TRBV6-6, with TRBD1 as a possible D gene (6 bases). The length of the CDR3 is 15 residues. Germline CDR1 and CDR2: MNHNY and SVGAGI (reference sequence). Trimming removed 7 bases at V and 9 bases at J, with 19 bases between. CDR3 in amino acids: CASTKDRGGGSPLHF. The DNA of the CDR3 is TGTGCCAGCACTAAGGACAGAGGAGGCGGTTCACCCCTCCACTTT.

This clone was found once. The V gene is TRBV7-9, the J gene TRBJ1-5; D is perhaps TRBD1 (5 bases). The CDR3 loop spans 12 amino acids. V gave up 9 bases and J gave up 8 bases, with 14 bases separating them. Germline V lookup: CDR1 SEHNR, CDR2 FQNEAQ (reference sequence). The DNA of the CDR3 is TGTGCCAGTGCGATCCAAGGGGAGCCCCAGCATTTT. This gives the protein CASAIQGEPQHF.

The chain combines TRBV11-3 with TRBJ1-1, with D maybe TRBD1 (6 bases). This CDR3 comprises 13 residues. Looked up from germline, CDR1 is SGHNT and CDR2 is YENEEA. The V end was cut by 5 bases, the J end by 3 bases, with 10 bases between. CDR3 residues: CASSHNRDTEAFF. CDR3 in DNA: TGTGCCAGCAGCCATAACAGGGACACTGAAGCTTTCTTT. Looking up the rest from reference TRBV11-3 and TRBJ1-1 gives the full variable domain: EAGVVQSPRYKIIEKKQPVAFWCNPISGHNTLYWYLQNLGQGPELLIRYENEEAVDDSQLPKDRFSAERLKGVDSTLKIQPAELGDSAVYLCASSHNRDTEAFFGQGTRLTVV.

The chain employs TRBV14 and TRBJ1-2, with D possibly being TRBD1 (5 bases). The germline gives CDR1 SGHDN, CDR2 FVKESK. The V end lost 4 bases, the J end lost 6 bases, and 21 bases lay between the germline ends. CDR3 length: 16 residues. The CDR3 protein is CASSRHGGSGFDGYTF. The CDR3, as DNA: TGTGCCAGCAGCCGTCATGGGGGGAGCGGCTTTGATGGCTACACCTTC.

This sequence joins TRBV19 and TRBJ2-7; D gene unclear. Deletions cut 8 bases from V and 0 bases from J, with 5 bases between. Germline CDR1 reads LNHDA; CDR2 reads SQIVND (reference sequence). The CDR3 is 11 amino acids. Here the CDR3 DNA reads TGTGCCAGTGAGGACTCCTACGAGCAGTACTTC. Protein: CASEDSYEQYF.

The rearrangement links TRBV4-1 to TRBJ2-1; 10 bases align to TRBD1. The V gene's germline CDR1 is MGHRA and CDR2 YSYEKL. CDR3 length: 17 residues. Trimming at V came to 4 bases and at J to 10 bases, leaving 16 bases not matched to a gene. The CDR3 sequence is CASSLSAGTGDLAEQFF. The CDR3 DNA follows: TGCGCCAGCAGCCTTTCAGCCGGGACAGGGGACTTAGCAGAGCAGTTCTTC.

This clone has only one observation. The chain links TRBV5-6 to TRBJ1-4; perhaps TRBD1 as D (6 bases). Per germline, CDR1 SGHDT and CDR2 YYEEEE. CDR3 length: 15 residues. Trimming shortened V by 4 bases and J by 0 bases, and 10 bases separated the two germline ends. CDR3 sequence: CASSRRTATNEKLFF. The CDR3 DNA follows: TGTGCCAGCAGCAGAAGGACAGCAACTAATGAAAAACTGTTTTTT.

The J gene is TRBJ1-1, the V gene TRBV19; 8 bases align to TRBD1. The germline V gene encodes CDR1 LNHDA and CDR2 SQIVND (reference sequence). The CDR3 sequence is 16 residues long. V was clipped by 3 bases and J by 1 base; unmatched bases: 7. The CDR3 sequence: CASSMPSDRANTEAFF. For the CDR3, the DNA is TGTGCCAGTAGTATGCCCTCGGACAGGGCGAACACTGAAGCTTTCTTT.